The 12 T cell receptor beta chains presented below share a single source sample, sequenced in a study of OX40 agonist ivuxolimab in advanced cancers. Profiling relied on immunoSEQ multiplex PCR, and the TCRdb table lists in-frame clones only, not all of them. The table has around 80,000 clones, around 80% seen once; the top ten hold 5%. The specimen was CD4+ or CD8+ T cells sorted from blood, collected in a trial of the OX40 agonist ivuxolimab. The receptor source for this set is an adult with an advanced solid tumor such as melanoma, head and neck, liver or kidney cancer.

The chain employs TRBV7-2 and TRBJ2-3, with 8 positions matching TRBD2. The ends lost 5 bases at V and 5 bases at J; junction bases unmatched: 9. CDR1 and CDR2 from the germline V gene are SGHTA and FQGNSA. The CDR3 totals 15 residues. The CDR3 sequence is CASSPQSGSEDTQYF. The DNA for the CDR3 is TGTGCCAGCAGCCCCCAAAGCGGGAGTGAAGATACGCAGTATTTT.

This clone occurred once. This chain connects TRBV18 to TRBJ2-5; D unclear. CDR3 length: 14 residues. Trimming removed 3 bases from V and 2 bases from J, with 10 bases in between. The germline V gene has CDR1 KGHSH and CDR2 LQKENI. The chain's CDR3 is CASSPEQTQETQYF. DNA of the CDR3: TGTGCCAGCTCACCTGAACAGACACAAGAGACCCAGTACTTC.

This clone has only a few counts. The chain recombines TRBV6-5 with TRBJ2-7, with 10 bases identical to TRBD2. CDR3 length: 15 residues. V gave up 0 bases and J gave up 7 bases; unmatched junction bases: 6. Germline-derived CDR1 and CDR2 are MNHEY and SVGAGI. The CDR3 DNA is TGTGCCAGCAGTTACTCGTCCCTAGCGGGAGTTGAGCAGTACTTC. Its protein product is CASSYSSLAGVEQYF.

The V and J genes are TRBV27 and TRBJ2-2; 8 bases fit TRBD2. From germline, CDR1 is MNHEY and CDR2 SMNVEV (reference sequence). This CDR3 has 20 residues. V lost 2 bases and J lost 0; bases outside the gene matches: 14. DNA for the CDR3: TGTGCCAGCAGTTTAAAAGTTTATACGGGAGGGCCGTCGAACACCGGGGAGCTGTTTTTT. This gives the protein CASSLKVYTGGPSNTGELFF.

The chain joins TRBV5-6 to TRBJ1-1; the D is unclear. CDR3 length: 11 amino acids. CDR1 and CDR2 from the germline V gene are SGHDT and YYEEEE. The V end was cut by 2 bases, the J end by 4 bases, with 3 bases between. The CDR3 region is CASSLATEAFF. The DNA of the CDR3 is TGTGCCAGCAGCTTAGCCACTGAAGCTTTCTTT.

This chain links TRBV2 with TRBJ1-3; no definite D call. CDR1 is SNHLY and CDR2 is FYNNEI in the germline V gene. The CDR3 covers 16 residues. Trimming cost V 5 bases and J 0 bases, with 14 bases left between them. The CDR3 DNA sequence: TGTGCCAGCAGTTCATACGACGGTGGCTCTGGAAACACCATATATTTT. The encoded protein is CASSSYDGGSGNTIYF.

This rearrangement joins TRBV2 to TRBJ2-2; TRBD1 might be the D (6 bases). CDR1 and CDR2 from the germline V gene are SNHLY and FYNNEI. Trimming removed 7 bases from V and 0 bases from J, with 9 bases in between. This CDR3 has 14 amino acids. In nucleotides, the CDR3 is TGTGCCAGCAAACAGGGCTCGAACACCGGGGAGCTGTTTTTT. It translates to CASKQGSNTGELFF.

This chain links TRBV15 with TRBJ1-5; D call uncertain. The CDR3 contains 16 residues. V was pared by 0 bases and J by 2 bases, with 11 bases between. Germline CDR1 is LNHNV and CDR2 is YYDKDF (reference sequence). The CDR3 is CATSRDASQGNQPQHF. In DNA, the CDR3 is TGTGCCACCAGCAGAGATGCGAGCCAGGGCAATCAGCCCCAGCATTTT.

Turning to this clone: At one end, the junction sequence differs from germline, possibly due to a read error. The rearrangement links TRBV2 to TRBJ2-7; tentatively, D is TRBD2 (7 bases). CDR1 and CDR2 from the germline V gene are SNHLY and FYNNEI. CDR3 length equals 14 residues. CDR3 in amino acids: CASSEGGVGYEQYF. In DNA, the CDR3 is TGTGCCAGCAGCGAAGGGGGGGTCGGATACGAGCAGTACTTC.

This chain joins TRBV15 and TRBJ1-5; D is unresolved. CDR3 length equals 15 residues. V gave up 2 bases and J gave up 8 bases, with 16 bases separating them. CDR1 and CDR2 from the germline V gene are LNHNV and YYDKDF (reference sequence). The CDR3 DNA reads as TGTGCCACCAGCAGAACCCGGATGGCTACCGAGCCCCAGCATTTT. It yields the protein CATSRTRMATEPQHF.

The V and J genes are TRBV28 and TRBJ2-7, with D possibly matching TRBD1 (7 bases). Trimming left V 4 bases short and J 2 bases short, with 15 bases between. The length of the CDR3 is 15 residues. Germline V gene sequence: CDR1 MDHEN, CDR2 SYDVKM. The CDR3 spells CASSSTGRLPYEQYF. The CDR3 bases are TGTGCCAGCAGTTCGACAGGGAGGCTGCCCTACGAGCAGTACTTC.

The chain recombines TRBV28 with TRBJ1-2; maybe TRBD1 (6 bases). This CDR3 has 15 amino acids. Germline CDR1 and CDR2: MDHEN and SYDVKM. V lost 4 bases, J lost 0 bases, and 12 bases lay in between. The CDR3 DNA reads TGTGCCAGCAGTTGGGGGGCGGGAGCTAACTATGGCTACACCTTC. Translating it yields CASSWGAGANYGYTF.